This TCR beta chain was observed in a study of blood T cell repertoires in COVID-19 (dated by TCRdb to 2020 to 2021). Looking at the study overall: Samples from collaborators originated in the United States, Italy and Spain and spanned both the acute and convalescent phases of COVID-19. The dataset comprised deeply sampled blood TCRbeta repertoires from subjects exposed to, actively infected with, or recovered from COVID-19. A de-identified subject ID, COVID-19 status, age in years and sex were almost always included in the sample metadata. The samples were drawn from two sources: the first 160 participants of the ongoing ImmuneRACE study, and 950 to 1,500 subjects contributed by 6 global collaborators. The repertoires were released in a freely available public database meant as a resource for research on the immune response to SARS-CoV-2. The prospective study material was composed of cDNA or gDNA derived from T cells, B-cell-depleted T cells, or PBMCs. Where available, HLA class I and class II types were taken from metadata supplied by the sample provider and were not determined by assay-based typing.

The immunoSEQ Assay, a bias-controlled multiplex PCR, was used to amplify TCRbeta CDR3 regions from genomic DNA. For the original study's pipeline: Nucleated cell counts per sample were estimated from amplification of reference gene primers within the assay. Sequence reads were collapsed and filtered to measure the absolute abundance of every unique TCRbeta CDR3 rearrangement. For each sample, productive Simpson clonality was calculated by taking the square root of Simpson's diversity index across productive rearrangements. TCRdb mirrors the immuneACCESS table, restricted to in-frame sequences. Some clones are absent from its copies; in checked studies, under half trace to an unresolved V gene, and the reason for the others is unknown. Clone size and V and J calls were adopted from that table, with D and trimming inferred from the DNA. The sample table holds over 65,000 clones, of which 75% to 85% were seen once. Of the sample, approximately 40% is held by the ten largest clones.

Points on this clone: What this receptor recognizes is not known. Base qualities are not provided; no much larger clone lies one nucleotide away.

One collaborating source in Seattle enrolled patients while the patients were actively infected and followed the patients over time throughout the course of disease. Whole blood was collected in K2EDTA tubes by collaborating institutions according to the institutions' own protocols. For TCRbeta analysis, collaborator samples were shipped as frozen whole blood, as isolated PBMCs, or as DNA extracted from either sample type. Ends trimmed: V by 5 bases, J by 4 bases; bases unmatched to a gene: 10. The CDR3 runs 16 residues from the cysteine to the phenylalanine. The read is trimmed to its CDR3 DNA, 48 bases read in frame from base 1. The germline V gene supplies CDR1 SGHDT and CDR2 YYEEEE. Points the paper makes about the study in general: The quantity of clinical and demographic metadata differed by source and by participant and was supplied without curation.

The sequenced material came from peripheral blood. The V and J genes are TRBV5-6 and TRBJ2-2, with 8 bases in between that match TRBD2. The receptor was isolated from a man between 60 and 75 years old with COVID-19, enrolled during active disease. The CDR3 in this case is CASRYFGGAITGELFF. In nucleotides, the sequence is TGTGCCAGCAGATATTTCGGGGGGGCAATCACCGGGGAGCTGTTTTTT.